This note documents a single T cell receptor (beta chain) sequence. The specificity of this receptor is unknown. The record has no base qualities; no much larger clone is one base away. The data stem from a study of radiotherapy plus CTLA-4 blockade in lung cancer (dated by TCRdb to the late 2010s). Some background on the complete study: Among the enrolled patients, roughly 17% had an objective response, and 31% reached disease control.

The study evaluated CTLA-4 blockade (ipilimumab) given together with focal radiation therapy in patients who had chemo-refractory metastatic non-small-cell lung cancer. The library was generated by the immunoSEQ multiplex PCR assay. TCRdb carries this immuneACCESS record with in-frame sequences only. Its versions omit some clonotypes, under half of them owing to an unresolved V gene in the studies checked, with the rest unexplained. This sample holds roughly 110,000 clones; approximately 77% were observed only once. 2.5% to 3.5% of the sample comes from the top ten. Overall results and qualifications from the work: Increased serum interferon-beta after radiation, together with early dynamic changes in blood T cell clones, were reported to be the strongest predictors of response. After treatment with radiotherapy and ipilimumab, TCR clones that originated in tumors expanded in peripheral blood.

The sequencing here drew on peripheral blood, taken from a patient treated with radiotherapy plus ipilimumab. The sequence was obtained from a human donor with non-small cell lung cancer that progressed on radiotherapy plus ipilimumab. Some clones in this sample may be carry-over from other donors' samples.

The bases read TGCAGCGTTCGCGCGAGGGTTGAGACCCAGTACTTC. It is translated as CSVRARVETQYF. The sequence links TRBV29-1 to TRBJ2-5, and the D gene may be TRBD2, 5 bases matching. The V and J ends are trimmed by 5 bases and 5 bases, leaving 12 bases between them. The CDR3 goes from the cysteine to the phenylalanine over 12 residues. CDR3 DNA only is kept here, 36 bases in frame from base 1. CDR1 SQVTM and CDR2 ANQGSEA are derived from the germline V gene.